This T cell receptor beta chain came from a study of T cell changes during pregnancy in multiple sclerosis. Sequencing used immunoSEQ multiplex PCR; TCRdb keeps in-frame clones, though not all of them. Of around 45,000 clones listed, 85% to 95% are singletons. CDR3 length: 15 residues. Germline V gene sequence: CDR1 SGHTA, CDR2 FQGTGA. V was shortened by 5 bases and J by 7 bases, with 18 bases between the two germline ends. This TCR was recovered from a female donor with multiple sclerosis, enrolled in a pregnancy study. Sequencing was performed on CD4+ T cells from peripheral blood mononuclear cells, taken in the third trimester of pregnancy. This rearrangement joins TRBV7-3 to TRBJ2-1, with D possibly being TRBD1 (5 bases). The CDR3 spells CASSQGFTNPNEQFF. The CDR3 coding sequence is TGTGCCAGCAGCCAGGGATTTACGAACCCAAATGAGCAGTTCTTC.